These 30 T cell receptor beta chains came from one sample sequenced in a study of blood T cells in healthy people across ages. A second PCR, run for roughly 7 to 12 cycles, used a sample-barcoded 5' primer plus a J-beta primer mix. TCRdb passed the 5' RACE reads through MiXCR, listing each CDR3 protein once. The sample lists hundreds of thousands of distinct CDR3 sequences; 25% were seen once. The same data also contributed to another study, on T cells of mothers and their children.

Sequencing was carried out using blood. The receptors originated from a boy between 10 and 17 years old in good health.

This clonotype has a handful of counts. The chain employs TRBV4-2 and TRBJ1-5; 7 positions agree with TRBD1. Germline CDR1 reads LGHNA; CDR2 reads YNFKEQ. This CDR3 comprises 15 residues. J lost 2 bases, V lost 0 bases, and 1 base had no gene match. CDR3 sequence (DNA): TGTGCCAGCAGCCAAGAGGGGACAGGCAATCAGCCCCAGCATTTT. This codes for CASSQEGTGNQPQHF.

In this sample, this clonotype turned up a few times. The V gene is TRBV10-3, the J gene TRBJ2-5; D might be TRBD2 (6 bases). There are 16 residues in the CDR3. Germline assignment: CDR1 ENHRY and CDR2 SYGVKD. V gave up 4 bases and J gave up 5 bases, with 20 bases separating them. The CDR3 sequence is CAISGGPGVGQETQYF. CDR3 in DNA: TGTGCCATCAGTGGCGGCCCGGGGGTCGGCCAGGAGACCCAGTACTTC.

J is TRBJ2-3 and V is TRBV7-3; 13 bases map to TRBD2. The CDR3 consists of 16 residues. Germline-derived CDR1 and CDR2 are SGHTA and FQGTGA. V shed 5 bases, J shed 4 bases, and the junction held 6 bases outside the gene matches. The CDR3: CASSPGGLAGSDTQYF. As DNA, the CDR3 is TGTGCCAGCAGCCCAGGGGGACTAGCGGGATCAGATACGCAGTATTTT.

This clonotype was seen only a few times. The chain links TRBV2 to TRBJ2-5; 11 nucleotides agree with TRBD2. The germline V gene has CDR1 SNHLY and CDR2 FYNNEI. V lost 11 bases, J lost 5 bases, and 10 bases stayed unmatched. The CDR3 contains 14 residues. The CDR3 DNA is TGTGCCGGAACGACTAGCGGGATACTCGAGACCCAGTACTTC. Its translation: CAGTTSGILETQYF.

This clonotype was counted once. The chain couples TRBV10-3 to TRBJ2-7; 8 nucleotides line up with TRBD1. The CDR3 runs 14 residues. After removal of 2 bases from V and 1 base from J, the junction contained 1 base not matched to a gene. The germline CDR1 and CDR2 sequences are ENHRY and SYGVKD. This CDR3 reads CAISERTGSYEQYF. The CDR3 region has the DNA TGTGCCATCAGTGAGAGGACAGGGTCCTACGAGCAGTACTTC.

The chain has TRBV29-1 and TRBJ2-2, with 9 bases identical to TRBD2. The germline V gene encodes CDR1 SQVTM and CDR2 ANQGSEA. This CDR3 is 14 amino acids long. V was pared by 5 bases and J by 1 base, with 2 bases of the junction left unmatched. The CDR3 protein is CSVQRGVNTGELFF. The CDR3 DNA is TGCAGCGTTCAGCGGGGGGTGAACACCGGGGAGCTGTTTTTT.

CDR3 sequence (DNA): TGCAGTGCTCGACGGGAGGCTTACTACGAGCAGTACTTC. It codes for CSARREAYYEQYF. The chain has TRBV20-1 and TRBJ2-7, with 7 bases lining up with TRBD2. Trimming took 5 bases from V and 3 from J; bases not matched to a gene: 7. CDR1 and CDR2 (germline): DFQATT, SNEGSKA (reference sequence). The CDR3 is made up of 13 amino acids.

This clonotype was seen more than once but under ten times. The CDR3 sequence is CSALGLAGDEQFF. DNA of the CDR3: TGCAGTGCTCTAGGACTAGCGGGAGATGAGCAGTTCTTC. The chain recombines TRBV20-1 with TRBJ2-5, with 13 bases aligning to TRBD2. The assigned J gene may be wrong: the sequence end matches TRBJ2-1 better. The CDR3 contains 13 residues. Germline V gene data show CDR1 as DFQATT and CDR2 as SNEGSKA (reference sequence).

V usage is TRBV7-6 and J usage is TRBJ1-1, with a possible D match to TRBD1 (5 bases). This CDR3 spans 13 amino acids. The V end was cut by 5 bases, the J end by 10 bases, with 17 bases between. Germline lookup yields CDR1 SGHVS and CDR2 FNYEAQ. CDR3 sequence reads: CASSIGPLGGAFF. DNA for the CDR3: TGTGCCAGCAGCATCGGCCCCCTCGGGGGAGCTTTCTTT.

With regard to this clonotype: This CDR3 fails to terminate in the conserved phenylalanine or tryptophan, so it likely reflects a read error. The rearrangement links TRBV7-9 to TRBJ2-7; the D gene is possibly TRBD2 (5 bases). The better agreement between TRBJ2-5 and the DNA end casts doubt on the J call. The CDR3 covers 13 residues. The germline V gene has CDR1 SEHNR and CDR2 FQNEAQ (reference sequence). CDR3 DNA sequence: TGTGCCAGCAGGCCGGACTACCAAGAGACCCAGTACCTC. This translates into CASRPDYQETQYL.

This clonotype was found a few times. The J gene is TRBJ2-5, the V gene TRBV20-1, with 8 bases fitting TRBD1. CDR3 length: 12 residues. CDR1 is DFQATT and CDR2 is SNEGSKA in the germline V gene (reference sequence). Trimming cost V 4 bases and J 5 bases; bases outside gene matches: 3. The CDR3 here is CSAKDRDETQYF. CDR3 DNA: TGCAGTGCTAAGGACAGGGACGAGACCCAGTACTTC.

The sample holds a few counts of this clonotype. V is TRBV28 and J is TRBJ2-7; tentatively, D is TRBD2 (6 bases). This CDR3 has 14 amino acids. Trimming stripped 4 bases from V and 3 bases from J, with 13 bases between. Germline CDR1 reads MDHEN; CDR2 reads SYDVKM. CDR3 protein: CASSSTGALYEQYF. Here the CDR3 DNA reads TGTGCCAGCAGTTCTACGGGAGCTCTCTACGAGCAGTACTTC.

This chain's CDR3 is CASSQLLGYEQYF. DNA of the CDR3: TGTGCCAGCAGCCAGCTCCTGGGATACGAGCAGTACTTC. V and J are TRBV14 and TRBJ2-1; D is unresolved. The J call may be wrong; the DNA end is better matched by TRBJ2-7. This CDR3 comprises 13 residues. The germline V gene encodes CDR1 SGHDN and CDR2 FVKESK.

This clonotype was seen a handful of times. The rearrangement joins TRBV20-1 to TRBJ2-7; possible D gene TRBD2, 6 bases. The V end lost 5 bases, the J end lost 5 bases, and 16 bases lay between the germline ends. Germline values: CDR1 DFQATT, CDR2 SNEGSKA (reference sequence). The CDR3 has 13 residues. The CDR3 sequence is CSAEGRETDEQYF. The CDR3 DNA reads TGCAGTGCTGAGGGACGGGAGACGGACGAGCAGTACTTC.

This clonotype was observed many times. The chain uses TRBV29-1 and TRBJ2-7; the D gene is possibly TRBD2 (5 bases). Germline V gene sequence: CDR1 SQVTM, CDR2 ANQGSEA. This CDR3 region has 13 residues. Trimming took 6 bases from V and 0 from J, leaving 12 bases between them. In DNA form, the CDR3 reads TGCAGCGTGGTCTCCGGGGTCTCCTACGAGCAGTACTTC. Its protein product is CSVVSGVSYEQYF.

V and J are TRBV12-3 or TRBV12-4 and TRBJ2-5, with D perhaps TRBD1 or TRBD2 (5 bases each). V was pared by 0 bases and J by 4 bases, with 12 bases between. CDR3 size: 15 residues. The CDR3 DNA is TGTGCCAGCAGTTTAGCCGGGGCAGGGATAGAGACCCAGTACTTC. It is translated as CASSLAGAGIETQYF.

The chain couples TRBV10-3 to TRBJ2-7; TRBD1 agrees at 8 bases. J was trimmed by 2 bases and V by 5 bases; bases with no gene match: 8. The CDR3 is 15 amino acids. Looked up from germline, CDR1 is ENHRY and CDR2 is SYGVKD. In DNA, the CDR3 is TGTGCCATCAGTACTCTGACAGGGGTTGCCTACGAGCAGTACTTC. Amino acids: CAISTLTGVAYEQYF.

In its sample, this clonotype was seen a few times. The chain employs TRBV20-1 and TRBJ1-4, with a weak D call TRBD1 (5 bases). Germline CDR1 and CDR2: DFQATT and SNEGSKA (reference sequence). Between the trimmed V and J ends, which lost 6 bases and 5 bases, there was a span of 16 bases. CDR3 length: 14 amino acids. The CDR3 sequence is CSASRAGQNEKLFF. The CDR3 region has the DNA TGCAGTGCCTCTAGGGCAGGACAAAATGAAAAACTGTTTTTT.

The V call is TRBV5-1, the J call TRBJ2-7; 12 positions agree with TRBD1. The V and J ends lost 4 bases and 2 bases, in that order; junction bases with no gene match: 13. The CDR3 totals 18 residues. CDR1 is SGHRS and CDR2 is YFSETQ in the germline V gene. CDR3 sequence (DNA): TGCGCCAGCAGCCTAAGATACAACCGGGACAGGGGGCCCTACGAGCAGTACTTC. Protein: CASSLRYNRDRGPYEQYF.

CDR3 in DNA: TGTGCCATCAGTGTATTGGAGGGGCCGGAGACCCAGTACTTC. This codes for CAISVLEGPETQYF. This rearrangement joins TRBV10-3 to TRBJ2-5, with D possibly TRBD2 on 6 matching bases. CDR3 length: 14 amino acids. The V and J ends lost 4 bases and 5 bases respectively, with 14 bases between them. Per germline, CDR1 ENHRY and CDR2 SYGVKD.

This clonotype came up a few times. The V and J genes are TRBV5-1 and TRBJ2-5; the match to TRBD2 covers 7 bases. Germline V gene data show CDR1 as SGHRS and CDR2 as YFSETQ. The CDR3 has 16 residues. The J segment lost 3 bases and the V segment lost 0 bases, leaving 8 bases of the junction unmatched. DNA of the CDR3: TGCGCCAGCAGCTTGGCAGGACTAGTACCCGAAGAGACCCAGTACTTC. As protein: CASSLAGLVPEETQYF.

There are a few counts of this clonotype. Here the CDR3 DNA reads TGTGCCAGCAAGCCCCCCGTGTTGGAATCGGGAGCCTACAATGAGCAGTTCTTC. Its translation: CASKPPVLESGAYNEQFF. This chain joins TRBV9 and TRBJ2-1; tentative D call: TRBD2 (6 bases). The CDR3 totals 18 residues. Trimming shortened V by 6 bases and J by 2 bases, and 24 bases separated the two germline ends. CDR1 SGDLS and CDR2 YYNGEE come from the germline V gene.

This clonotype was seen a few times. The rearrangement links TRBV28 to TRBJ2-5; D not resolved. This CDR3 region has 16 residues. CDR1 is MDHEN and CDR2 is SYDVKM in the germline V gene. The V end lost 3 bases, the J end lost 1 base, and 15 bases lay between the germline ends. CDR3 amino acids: CASSFGPSVPQETQYF. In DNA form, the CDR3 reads TGTGCCAGCAGTTTTGGCCCTAGTGTTCCCCAAGAGACCCAGTACTTC.

CDR3 sequence reads: CSVETLAYEQFF. The CDR3 DNA reads TGCAGCGTTGAAACTCTAGCCTATGAGCAGTTCTTC. V is TRBV29-1 and J is TRBJ2-1; D may be TRBD2 (5 bases). This CDR3 region has 12 residues. Germline lookup yields CDR1 SQVTM and CDR2 ANQGSEA. Between the trimmed V and J ends, which lost 2 bases and 8 bases, there was a span of 10 bases.

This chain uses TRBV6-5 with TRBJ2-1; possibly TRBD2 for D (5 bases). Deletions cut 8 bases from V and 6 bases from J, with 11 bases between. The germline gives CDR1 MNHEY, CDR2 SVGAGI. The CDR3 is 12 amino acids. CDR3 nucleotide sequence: TGTGCCAGCGAGGGAGATTCCAATGAGCAGTTCTTC. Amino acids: CASEGDSNEQFF.

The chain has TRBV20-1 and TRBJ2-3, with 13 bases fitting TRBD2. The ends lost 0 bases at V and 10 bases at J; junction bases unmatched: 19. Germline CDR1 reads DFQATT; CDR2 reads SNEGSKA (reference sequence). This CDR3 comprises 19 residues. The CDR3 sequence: CSARDQKVTSGGAFSSQYF. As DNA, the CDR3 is TGCAGTGCTAGAGATCAAAAAGTAACTAGCGGGGGGGCCTTCTCATCGCAGTATTTT.

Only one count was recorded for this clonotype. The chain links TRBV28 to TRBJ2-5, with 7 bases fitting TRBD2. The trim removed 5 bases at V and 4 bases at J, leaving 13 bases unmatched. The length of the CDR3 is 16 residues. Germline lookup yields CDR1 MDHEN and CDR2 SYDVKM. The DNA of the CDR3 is TGTGCCAGCAGTGGGGGAGGGAATTATCGATCAGAGACCCAGTACTTC. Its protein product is CASSGGGNYRSETQYF.

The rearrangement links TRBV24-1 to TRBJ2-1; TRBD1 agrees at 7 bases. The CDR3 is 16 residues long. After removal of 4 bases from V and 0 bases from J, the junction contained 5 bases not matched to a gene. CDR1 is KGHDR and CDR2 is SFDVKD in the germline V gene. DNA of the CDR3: TGTGCCACCAGTGAAAGACAGGGAATCTCCTACAATGAGCAGTTCTTC. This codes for CATSERQGISYNEQFF.

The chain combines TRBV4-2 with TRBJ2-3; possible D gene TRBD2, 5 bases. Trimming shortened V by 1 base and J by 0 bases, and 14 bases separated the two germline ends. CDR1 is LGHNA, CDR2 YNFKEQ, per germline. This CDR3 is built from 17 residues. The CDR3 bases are TGTGCCAGCAGCCAAGCCGGCGGGCAGACTAGCACAGATACGCAGTATTTT. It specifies CASSQAGGQTSTDTQYF.

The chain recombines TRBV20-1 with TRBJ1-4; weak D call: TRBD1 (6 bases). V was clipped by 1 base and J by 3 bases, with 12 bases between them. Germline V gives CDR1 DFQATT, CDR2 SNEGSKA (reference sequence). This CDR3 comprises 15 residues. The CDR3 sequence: CSARGSGAANEKLFF. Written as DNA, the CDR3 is TGCAGTGCTAGAGGGTCAGGGGCGGCTAATGAAAAACTGTTTTTT.